This T cell receptor beta chain was captured by sequencing in a study of blood T cell repertoires in COVID-19. Study as a whole: Sources were T cells, B-cell-depleted T cells, or PBMCs; the material itself was cDNA or gDNA.

In the study's own analysis: Reference gene primer amplification gave estimated nucleated cell counts. Data came from immunoSEQ multiplex PCR; TCRdb stores just in-frame clones and leaves some out. D and trimming come from the DNA, and the V and J calls and clone size come from that table. The repertoire holds about 270,000 clones, with roughly 85% as singletons. The sequenced sample was peripheral blood. This TCR was sampled from a woman aged 18-35 years with acute or convalescent COVID-19.

CDR3 loop: CASSQAGRTVDEQFF. The CDR3 region has the DNA TGTGCCAGCAGCCAAGCGGGGCGCACTGTCGATGAGCAGTTCTTC. This chain uses TRBV7-9 with TRBJ2-1; 7 bases agree with TRBD2. Germline CDR1 is SEHNR and CDR2 is FQNEAQ (reference sequence). The CDR3 loop spans 15 amino acids. Trimming cost V 5 bases and J 8 bases; bases outside gene matches: 12.